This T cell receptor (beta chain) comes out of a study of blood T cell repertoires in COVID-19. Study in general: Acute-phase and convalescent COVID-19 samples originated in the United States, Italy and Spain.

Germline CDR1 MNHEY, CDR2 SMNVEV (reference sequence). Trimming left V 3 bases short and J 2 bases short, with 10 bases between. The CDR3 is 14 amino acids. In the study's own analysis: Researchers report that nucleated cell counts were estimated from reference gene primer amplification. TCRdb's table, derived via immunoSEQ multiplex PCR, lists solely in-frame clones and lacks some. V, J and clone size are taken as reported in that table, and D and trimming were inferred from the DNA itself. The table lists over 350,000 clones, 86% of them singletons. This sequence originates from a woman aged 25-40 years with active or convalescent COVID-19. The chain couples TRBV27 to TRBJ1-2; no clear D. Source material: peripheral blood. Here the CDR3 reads CASSLGSGNYGYTF. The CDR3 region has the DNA TGTGCCAGCAGTTTGGGTTCGGGGAACTATGGCTACACCTTC.